This entry lists 8 T cell receptor beta chains sequenced from one sample in a study of identical twins. TCRdb re-called the 5' RACE reads through MiXCR, storing one row per CDR3 protein. This sample carries some 1,700,000 distinct CDR3 sequences, less than 35% of them seen once, and the ten largest clones take about 0.27%. The sequencing input was cord blood. The receptors were gathered from a newborn girl in good health.

This clonotype was recorded a few times. The genes are TRBV27 and TRBJ1-2; TRBD1 is a possible D gene (5 bases). Germline V gene sequence: CDR1 MNHEY, CDR2 SMNVEV (reference sequence). Trimming took 2 bases from V and 5 from J, leaving 15 bases between them. CDR3 size: 15 residues. The CDR3 region has the DNA TGTGCCAGCAGTTTAGTGGGCAGGGTGGGATATGGCTACACCTTC. Protein: CASSLVGRVGYGYTF.

This clonotype was detected a few times. The V and J genes are TRBV20-1 and TRBJ1-4; perhaps TRBD1 as D (5 bases). V lost 5 bases and J 8 bases, leaving 12 bases between the germline ends. This CDR3 region has 12 residues. Germline V gene lookup returns CDR1 DFQATT and CDR2 SNEGSKA (reference sequence). CDR3 sequence: CSASQGWEKLFF. CDR3 nucleotides: TGCAGTGCTTCCCAGGGTTGGGAAAAACTGTTTTTT.

This sequence joins TRBV20-1 and TRBJ2-5; tentatively, D is TRBD2 (5 bases). The CDR3 sequence is 11 residues long. From germline, CDR1 is DFQATT and CDR2 SNEGSKA (reference sequence). V dropped 0 bases and J dropped 11 bases, with 10 bases sitting between them. In DNA form, the CDR3 reads TGCAGTGCTAGAGATTTTGGGGAGCAGTACTTC. It is translated as CSARDFGEQYF.

This rearrangement joins TRBV18 to TRBJ2-3; 11 positions agree with TRBD2. Germline V lookup: CDR1 KGHSH, CDR2 LQKENI. The CDR3 length is 17 residues. Trimming cost V 4 bases and J 2 bases; bases outside gene matches: 8. This CDR3 reads CASSRRTSGSLTDTQYF. The CDR3, as DNA: TGTGCCAGCTCACGCAGGACTAGCGGGTCGCTCACAGATACGCAGTATTTT.

The CDR3 DNA sequence: TGTGCCAGCAGCCAAGTTGGACAGGGGGAAGGAGGCTACACCTTC. The encoded protein is CASSQVGQGEGGYTF. The chain carries TRBV3-1 and TRBJ1-2, with TRBD1 identical over 10 bases. In germline, CDR1 is LGHDT, CDR2 YNNKEL (reference sequence). This CDR3 is 15 amino acids long. Trimming removed 1 base from V and 8 bases from J; junction bases left unmatched: 7.

In this sample, this clonotype turned up a few times. The chain joins TRBV12-3 or TRBV12-4 to TRBJ2-7; no clear D. This CDR3 contains 12 residues. Trimming removed 7 bases at V and 0 bases at J, with 7 bases between. CDR3 sequence (DNA): TGTGCCAGCATGGTCAACTCCTACGAGCAGTACTTC. Amino acids: CASMVNSYEQYF.

The rearrangement links TRBV5-1 to TRBJ2-5; D is perhaps TRBD2 (5 bases). The CDR3 has 12 amino acids. V lost 8 bases and J 0 bases, leaving 8 bases between the germline ends. CDR1 and CDR2 from the germline V gene are SGHRS and YFSETQ. In DNA, the CDR3 is TGCGCCAGTGTGGACTACCAAGAGACCCAGTACTTC. Encoded protein: CASVDYQETQYF.

The chain combines TRBV4-1 with TRBJ2-3; 11 bases match TRBD2. The germline CDR1 and CDR2 sequences are MGHRA and YSYEKL. V was clipped by 2 bases and J by 8 bases; unmatched bases: 3. The CDR3 is 14 amino acids. The CDR3: CASSQIAGGPTQYF. The CDR3 DNA reads as TGCGCCAGCAGCCAAATAGCGGGGGGGCCTACGCAGTATTTT.